This entry describes one T cell receptor (beta chain). This sample was included in a study of blood T cell repertoires in COVID-19. The method was immunoSEQ multiplex PCR; TCRdb's version includes in-frame clones alone and lacks a portion of them. The sample carries some 130,000 clones, 78% recorded once. Per germline, CDR1 SGDLS and CDR2 YYNGEE. The CDR3 has 13 amino acids. V gave up 7 bases and J gave up 2 bases, with 7 bases separating them. This chain links TRBV9 with TRBJ2-6, with D unclear. This sequence originates from a woman between 45 and 65 years old who had recovered from COVID-19. The sequenced material came from PBMCs or T cells enriched from blood (not recorded which). As DNA, the CDR3 is TGTGCCAGCTCAAACACTGGGGCCAACGTCCTGACTTTC. Translating it yields CASSNTGANVLTF.